The 19 T cell receptor beta chains presented below share a single source sample, sequenced in a study of shared clonotypes between healthy human individuals. Generated by immunoSEQ multiplex PCR, the TCRdb table keeps only in-frame clones and is missing some. Of roughly 1,000,000 clones listed, approximately 80% are singletons. The sample was memory CD4+ T cells from PBMCs. Specified subset: CD45RA-negative fraction. These receptors all come from a man aged 18 to 29 in good health. Some clones in this sample may be carry-over from other donors' samples.

V usage is TRBV21-1 and J usage is TRBJ2-4; TRBD2 is the table's D call and was not checked against the DNA. TRBV21-1 is labeled a pseudogene. The CDR3 is made up of 19 amino acids. CDR3 DNA sequence: TGTGCCAGCAGCGGACGACTAGCGGGAGGAGTTATAGCCAAAAACATTCAGTACTTC. Residues: CASSGRLAGGVIAKNIQYF.

This chain links TRBV5-6 with TRBJ2-7; 10 bases match TRBD1. This CDR3 contains 16 residues. Germline CDR1 reads SGHDT; CDR2 reads YYEEEE. After removal of 6 bases from V and 2 bases from J, the junction contained 11 bases not matched to a gene. CDR3 sequence (DNA): TGTGCCAGCACCCAACTCGGGACAGGGGATACCTACGAGCAGTACTTC. This gives the protein CASTQLGTGDTYEQYF.

As regards this clone: The identical CDR3 is also encoded by other nucleotide sequences in the sample. The chain recombines TRBV7-2 with TRBJ1-2; no definite D call. CDR1 and CDR2 (germline): SGHTA, FQGNSA. The CDR3 loop spans 14 amino acids. Between the trimmed V and J ends, which lost 5 bases and 2 bases, there was a span of 12 bases. CDR3 coding DNA: TGTGCCAGCAGCCCCTGGACGGGAAACTATGGCTACACCTTC. It translates to CASSPWTGNYGYTF.

CDR3 residues: CASSMGEAAYEQYF. CDR3 sequence (DNA): TGTGCCAGCAGTATGGGGGAGGCTGCGTACGAGCAGTACTTC. The V gene is TRBV6-1, the J gene TRBJ2-7; TRBD2 might be the D (6 bases). The CDR3 length is 14 residues. Germline-derived CDR1 and CDR2 are MNHNS and SASEGT. With 5 bases removed from V and 4 bases from J, the gap between germline ends came to 15 bases.

A note on this clone: Other DNA variants within this sample encode the same CDR3. For the CDR3, the DNA is TGTGCCAGCAGCTTAGCCCGGGGAAGGACAGATACGCAGTATTTT. This translates into CASSLARGRTDTQYF. The rearrangement uses TRBV7-9 and TRBJ2-3, with D perhaps matching TRBD2 (5 bases). CDR1 and CDR2 from the germline V gene are SEHNR and FQNEAQ (reference sequence). The CDR3 sequence is 15 residues long. With 0 bases removed from V and 3 bases from J, the gap between germline ends came to 10 bases.

The V gene is TRBV6-1, the J gene TRBJ2-7; D perhaps matches TRBD2 (5 bases). V dropped 4 bases and J dropped 1 base, with 11 bases sitting between them. Germline lookup yields CDR1 MNHNS and CDR2 SASEGT. The length of the CDR3 is 14 residues. Here the CDR3 reads CASSVRSGSYEQYF. The DNA of the CDR3 is TGTGCCAGCAGTGTTCGCTCGGGATCCTACGAGCAGTACTTC.

The chain has TRBV6-6 and TRBJ2-7, with TRBD1 matching 10 bases. The CDR3 has 15 amino acids. The J segment lost 4 bases and the V segment lost 4 bases, leaving 7 bases of the junction unmatched. Germline V lookup: CDR1 MNHNY, CDR2 SVGAGI (reference sequence). The CDR3, as DNA: TGTGCCAGCAGTTCGGACAGGGGGAAGAGGTACGAGCAGTACTTC. This encodes CASSSDRGKRYEQYF.

The rearrangement uses TRBV5-1 and TRBJ2-5, with 8 bases lining up with TRBD2. This CDR3 contains 15 residues. The ends lost 6 bases at V and 4 bases at J; junction bases unmatched: 11. The germline V gene has CDR1 SGHRS and CDR2 YFSETQ. The CDR3 nucleotides are TGCGCCAGCACCCAAACGGGACGGGAGGGAGAGACCCAGTACTTC. Translation: CASTQTGREGETQYF.

The chain combines TRBV11-3 with TRBJ2-1; 7 bases are shared with TRBD2. The CDR3 runs to 13 residues. CDR1 is SGHNT, CDR2 YENEEA, per germline. The V segment lost 5 bases and the J segment 9 bases; nucleotides outside the gene matches: 7. The CDR3 here is CASSKNRGGEQFF. The CDR3 DNA reads TGTGCCAGCAGCAAAAACCGCGGGGGTGAGCAGTTCTTC.

This clone was seen a single time. This rearrangement joins TRBV15 to TRBJ2-7, with 9 bases lining up with TRBD2. The germline V gene has CDR1 LNHNV and CDR2 YYDKDF (reference sequence). V dropped 0 bases and J dropped 4; count of bases not matched to a gene: 13. The CDR3 is 18 amino acids. CDR3 amino acids: CATSRDTAGGTVGYEQYF. In DNA form, the CDR3 reads TGTGCCACCAGCAGAGATACGGCGGGGGGGACTGTCGGTTACGAGCAGTACTTC.

This clone was seen a single time. The CDR3 region is CASSLGGGGQNIQYF. CDR3 DNA: TGTGCCAGCAGTTTAGGGGGCGGGGGCCAAAACATTCAGTACTTC. V gene TRBV27 combines with J gene TRBJ2-4; a weak D match, TRBD2 (7 bases). This CDR3 spans 15 amino acids. V lost 2 bases, J lost 5 bases, and 13 bases lay in between. Germline CDR1 reads MNHEY; CDR2 reads SMNVEV (reference sequence).

The chain's CDR3 is CASSGLAGARSYEQYF. CDR3 in DNA: TGTGCCAGCAGCGGACTAGCGGGAGCTAGGTCCTACGAGCAGTACTTC. The chain carries TRBV11-2 and TRBJ2-7; 13 bases line up with TRBD2. Germline V gene data show CDR1 as SGHAT and CDR2 as FQNNGV. V dropped 5 bases and J dropped 1; count of bases not matched to a gene: 5. This CDR3 is 16 amino acids long.

The V gene is TRBV9, the J gene TRBJ2-7; TRBD2 matches at 12 bases. V lost 3 bases to trimming and J lost 6 bases; unmatched junction nucleotides: 7. Germline values: CDR1 SGDLS, CDR2 YYNGEE. This CDR3 contains 15 residues. CDR3 coding DNA: TGTGCCAGCAGCGCCCGACTAGCGGGAGTACCCGAGCAGTACTTC. Translated: CASSARLAGVPEQYF. The entire variable domain, with the rest obtained from reference TRBV9 and TRBJ2-7, is as follows: DSGVTQTPKHLITATGQRVTLRCSPRSGDLSVYWYQQSLDQGLQFLIQYYNGEERAKGNILERFSAQQFPDLHSELNLSSLELGDSALYFCASSARLAGVPEQYFGPGTRLTVT.

V is TRBV9 and J is TRBJ2-3, with D perhaps being TRBD1 or TRBD2 (5 bases each). This CDR3 contains 14 residues. Germline CDR1 reads SGDLS; CDR2 reads YYNGEE. Trimming left V 0 bases short and J 6 bases short, with 11 bases between. The chain's CDR3 is CASSVGVGADTQYF. The CDR3 coding sequence is TGTGCCAGCAGCGTAGGGGTCGGGGCGGATACGCAGTATTTT.

The rearrangement joins TRBV7-3 to TRBJ2-1, with 9 bases aligning to TRBD2. Germline assignment: CDR1 SGHTA and CDR2 FQGTGA. Unmatched junction bases numbered 8, after V lost 4 bases and J lost 7 bases. This CDR3 region has 15 residues. CDR3 residues: CASSSLGGRGNEQFF. DNA for the CDR3: TGTGCCAGCAGCTCCCTTGGCGGGAGGGGAAATGAGCAGTTCTTC.

The gene calls are TRBV9 and TRBJ2-7; D is uncertain. This CDR3 contains 14 residues. Trimming removed 2 bases at V and 0 bases at J, with 9 bases between. Germline V lookup: CDR1 SGDLS, CDR2 YYNGEE. CDR3 sequence (DNA): TGTGCCAGCAGCGTCTCTTTTGTCTCCTACGAGCAGTACTTC. Translating gives CASSVSFVSYEQYF.

The chain combines TRBV10-2 with TRBJ2-2; 10 bases are a match to TRBD2. The CDR3 covers 15 residues. Germline V gene lookup returns CDR1 WSHSY and CDR2 SAAADI. V shed 6 bases, J shed 3 bases, and the junction held 4 bases outside the gene matches. The CDR3, as DNA: TGCGCCAGCAGGGGACTAGCGTGGGACACCGGGGAGCTGTTTTTT. Its translation is CASRGLAWDTGELFF.

This sequence joins TRBV6-5 and TRBJ2-7, with D perhaps being TRBD1 or TRBD2 (5 bases each). CDR1 and CDR2 from the germline V gene are MNHEY and SVGAGI. The CDR3 is 13 residues long. Trimming left V 2 bases short and J 5 bases short, with 10 bases between. The DNA for the CDR3 is TGTGCCAGCAGTTACCGGGACGCCCACGAGCAGTACTTC. As protein: CASSYRDAHEQYF.

This chain links TRBV6-6 with TRBJ1-1; 11 bases are shared with TRBD1. The V gene end was trimmed by 4 bases and the J gene end by 11 bases; junction bases not matched to a gene: 6. This CDR3 is 13 amino acids long. CDR1 and CDR2 (germline): MNHNY, SVGAGI (reference sequence). The chain's CDR3 is CASSLGQGGIAFF. The CDR3 DNA follows: TGTGCCAGCAGTTTGGGACAGGGGGGGATTGCTTTCTTT.